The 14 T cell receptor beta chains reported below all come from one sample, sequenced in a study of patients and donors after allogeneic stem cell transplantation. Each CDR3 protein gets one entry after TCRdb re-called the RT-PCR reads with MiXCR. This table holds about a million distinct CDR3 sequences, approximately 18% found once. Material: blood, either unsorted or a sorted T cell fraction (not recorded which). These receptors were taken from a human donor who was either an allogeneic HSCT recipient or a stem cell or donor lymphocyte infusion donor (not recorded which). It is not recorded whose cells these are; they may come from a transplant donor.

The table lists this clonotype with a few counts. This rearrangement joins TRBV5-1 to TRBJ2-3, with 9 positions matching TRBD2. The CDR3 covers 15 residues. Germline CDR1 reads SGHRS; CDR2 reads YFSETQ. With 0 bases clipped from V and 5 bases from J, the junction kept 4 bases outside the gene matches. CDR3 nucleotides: TGCGCCAGCAGCTTGGGGCGGGGGGGCGAAGATACGCAGTATTTT. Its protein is CASSLGRGGEDTQYF.

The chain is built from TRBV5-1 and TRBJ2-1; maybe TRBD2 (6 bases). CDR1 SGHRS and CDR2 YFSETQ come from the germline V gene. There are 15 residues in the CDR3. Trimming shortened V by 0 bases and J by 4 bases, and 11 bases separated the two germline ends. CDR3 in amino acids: CASSLGAGRYNEQFF. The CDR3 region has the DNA TGCGCCAGCAGCTTGGGGGCGGGACGGTACAATGAGCAGTTCTTC.

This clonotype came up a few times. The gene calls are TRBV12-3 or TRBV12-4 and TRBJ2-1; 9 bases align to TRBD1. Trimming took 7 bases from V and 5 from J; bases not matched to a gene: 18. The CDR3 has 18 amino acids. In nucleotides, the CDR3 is TGTGCCAGCATCGTGGGGACAGGGAGACCCGGGCGTCACAATGAGCAGTTCTTC. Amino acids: CASIVGTGRPGRHNEQFF.

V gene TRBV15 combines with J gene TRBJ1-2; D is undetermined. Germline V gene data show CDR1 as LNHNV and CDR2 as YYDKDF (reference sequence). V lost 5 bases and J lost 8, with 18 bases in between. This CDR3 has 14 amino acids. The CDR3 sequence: CATSPSREVFGYTF. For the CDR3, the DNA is TGTGCCACCAGCCCCTCACGGGAAGTATTCGGCTACACCTTC.

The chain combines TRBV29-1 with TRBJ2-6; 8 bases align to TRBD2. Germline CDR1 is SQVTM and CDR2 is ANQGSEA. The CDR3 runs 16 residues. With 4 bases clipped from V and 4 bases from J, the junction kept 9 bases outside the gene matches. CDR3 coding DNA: TGCAGCGTTGGGTCGCGGGAGGATGCCGGGGCCAACGTCCTGACTTTC. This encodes CSVGSREDAGANVLTF.

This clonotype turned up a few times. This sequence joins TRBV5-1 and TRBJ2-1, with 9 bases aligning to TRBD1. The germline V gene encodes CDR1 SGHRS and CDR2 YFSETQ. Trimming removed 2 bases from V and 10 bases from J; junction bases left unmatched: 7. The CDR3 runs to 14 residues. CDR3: CASSLYRDRDEQFF. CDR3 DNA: TGCGCCAGCAGCTTATACCGGGACAGGGACGAGCAGTTCTTC.

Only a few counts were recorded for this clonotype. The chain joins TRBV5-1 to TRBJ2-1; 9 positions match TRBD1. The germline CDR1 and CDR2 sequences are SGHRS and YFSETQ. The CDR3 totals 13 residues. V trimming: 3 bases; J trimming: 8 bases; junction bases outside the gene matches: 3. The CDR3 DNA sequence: TGCGCCAGCAGCTCGACAGGGGGGGATGAGCAGTTCTTC. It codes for CASSSTGGDEQFF.

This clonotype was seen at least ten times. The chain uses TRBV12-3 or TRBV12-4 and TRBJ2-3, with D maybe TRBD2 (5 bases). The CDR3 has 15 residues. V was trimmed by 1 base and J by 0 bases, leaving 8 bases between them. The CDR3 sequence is CASSLGTASTDTQYF. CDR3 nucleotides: TGTGCCAGCAGTTTAGGGACTGCTAGCACAGATACGCAGTATTTT.

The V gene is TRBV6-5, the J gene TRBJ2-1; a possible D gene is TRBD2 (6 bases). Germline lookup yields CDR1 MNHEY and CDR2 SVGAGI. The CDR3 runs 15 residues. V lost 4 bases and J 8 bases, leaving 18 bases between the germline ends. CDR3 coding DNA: TGTGCCAGCAGTTCACCTCATGCGGGGATAGATGAGCAGTTCTTC. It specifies CASSSPHAGIDEQFF.

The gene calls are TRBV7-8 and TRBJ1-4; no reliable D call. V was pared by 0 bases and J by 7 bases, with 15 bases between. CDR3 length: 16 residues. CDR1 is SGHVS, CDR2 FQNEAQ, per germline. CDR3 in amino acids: CASSLANGEAAEKLFF. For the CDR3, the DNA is TGTGCCAGCAGCTTAGCGAACGGAGAGGCGGCTGAAAAACTGTTTTTT. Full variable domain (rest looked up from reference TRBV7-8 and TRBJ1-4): GAGVSQSPRYKVAKRGQDVALRCDPISGHVSLFWYQQALGQGPEFLTYFQNEAQLDKSGLPSDRFFAERPEGSVSTLKIQRTQQEDSAVYLCASSLANGEAAEKLFFGSGTQLSVL.

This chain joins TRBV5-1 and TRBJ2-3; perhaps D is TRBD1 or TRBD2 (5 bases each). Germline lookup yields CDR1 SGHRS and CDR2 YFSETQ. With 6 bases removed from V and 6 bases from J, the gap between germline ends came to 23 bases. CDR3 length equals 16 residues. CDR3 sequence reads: CASTGTDRLFFDTQYF. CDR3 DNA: TGCGCCAGCACTGGGACGGACCGGCTTTTTTTCGATACGCAGTATTTT.

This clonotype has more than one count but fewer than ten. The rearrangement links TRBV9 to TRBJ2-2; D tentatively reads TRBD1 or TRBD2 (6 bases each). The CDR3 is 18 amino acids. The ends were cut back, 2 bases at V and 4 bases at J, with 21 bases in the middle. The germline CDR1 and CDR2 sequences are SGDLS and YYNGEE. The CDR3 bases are TGTGCCAGCAGCGTGATTTCAGGGGACGCGGGGACCACCGGGGAGCTGTTTTTT. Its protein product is CASSVISGDAGTTGELFF.

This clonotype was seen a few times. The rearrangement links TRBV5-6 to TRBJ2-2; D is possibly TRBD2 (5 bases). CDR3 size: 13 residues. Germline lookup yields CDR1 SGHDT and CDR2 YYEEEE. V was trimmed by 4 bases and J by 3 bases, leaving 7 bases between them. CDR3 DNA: TGTGCCAGCAGCCGGACTCACACCGGGGAGCTGTTTTTT. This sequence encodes CASSRTHTGELFF.

CDR3 nucleotide sequence: TGCGCCAGCAGCTTCAGGGCTACGGGCACCGGGGAGCTGTTTTTT. Its translation: CASSFRATGTGELFF. This chain joins TRBV5-1 and TRBJ2-2; the D gene is possibly TRBD1 (5 bases). Germline assignment: CDR1 SGHRS and CDR2 YFSETQ. Trimming took 2 bases from V and 4 from J, leaving 12 bases between them. CDR3 size: 15 residues.